The 13 T cell receptor beta chains in this list originate from one sample, sequenced in a study of Tregs in tolerant kidney transplant recipients. Sequencing used immunoSEQ multiplex PCR; TCRdb keeps in-frame clones, though not all of them. The table lists approximately 49,000 clones. The source was CD4+ T cells from blood, collected before the transplant. All receptors come from a human donor who received a combined kidney and bone marrow transplant.

Of note for this clone: The read gets to within 3 residues of the CDR3 end, and the germline J gene fills in the rest. This sequence joins TRBV2 and TRBJ1-1; TRBD1 matches 8 bases. The CDR3 runs to 13 residues. Looked up from germline, CDR1 is SNHLY and CDR2 is FYNNEI. The CDR3 DNA, read in part, is TGTGCCAGCAGTGTCAGCAGGGACAGGGAA. Protein sequence: CASSVSRDRE. The entire CDR3 protein reads CASSVSRDREAFF. Looking up the rest from reference TRBV2 and TRBJ1-1 gives the full variable domain: EPEVTQTPSHQVTQMGQEVILRCVPISNHLYFYWYRQILGQKVEFLVSFYNNEISEKSEIFDDQFSVERPDGSNFTLKIRSTKLEDSAMYFCASSVSRDREAFFGQGTRLTVV.

The sequenced CDR3 bases are TGTGCCAGTAGCCCCCGCGGACAGGGAAATAATTCACCC. It yields the protein CASSPRGQGNNSP. The whole CDR3 protein reads CASSPRGQGNNSPLHF. This rearrangement joins TRBV19 to TRBJ1-6, with TRBD1 matching over 8 bases. The read finishes 3 residues shy of the CDR3 end, and the germline J gene is used to complete it. Germline trimming cut 6 bases from V and 5 bases from J; bases unmatched to any gene: 9. This CDR3 is built from 16 residues. The germline V gene has CDR1 LNHDA and CDR2 SQIVND (reference sequence).

The CDR3 bases that were read are TGCAGTGCTAGAGAATATAGACAGCCTGAA. Translation gives CSAREYRQPE. The whole CDR3 reads CSAREYRQPEAFF. The chain links TRBV20-1 to TRBJ1-1, with D tentatively TRBD1 (5 bases). Coverage ceases 3 residues before the CDR3 finishes, and the germline J gene fills in the end. The CDR3 has 13 amino acids. V dropped 0 bases and J dropped 6 bases, with 11 bases sitting between them. CDR1 is DFQATT, CDR2 SNEGSKA, per germline (reference sequence).

Points on this clone: The CDR3 goes on 3 residues after the read ends, and that part is filled in from the germline J gene. The chain joins TRBV13 to TRBJ2-7; 7 nucleotides match TRBD1. This CDR3 contains 14 residues. From germline, CDR1 is PRHDT and CDR2 FYEKMQ (reference sequence). V dropped 4 bases and J dropped 3; count of bases not matched to a gene: 6. CDR3: CASSWRTGSYEQYF. CDR3 DNA, as far as it was read: TGTGCCAGCAGCTGGAGGACAGGCAGCTACGAG.

In the case of this clone: The read ends 3 residues shy of where the CDR3 ends; the end is completed using the germline J gene. The chain carries TRBV7-2 and TRBJ1-2; TRBD1 might be the D (5 bases). This CDR3 spans 15 amino acids. Per germline, CDR1 SGHTA and CDR2 FQGNSA. Trimming shortened V by 5 bases and J by 4 bases, and 17 bases separated the two germline ends. The CDR3 region is CASSPAGGTTYGYTF. The part of the CDR3 DNA that was read is TGTGCCAGCAGCCCCGCGGGGGGAACCACCTATGGC.

Note on this clone: The read falls 3 residues short of the CDR3 end, and the missing part is taken from the germline J gene. The chain recombines TRBV6-2 or TRBV6-3 with TRBJ2-7; 10 nucleotides agree with TRBD2. Germline lookup yields CDR1 MNHEY and CDR2 SVGEGT. V shed 2 bases and J 3 bases; nucleotides not matched to a gene: 4. The CDR3 has 15 amino acids. The CDR3 loop is CASSYGLAGVYEQYF. The covered CDR3 bases are TGTGCCAGCAGTTACGGTCTAGCGGGAGTCTACGAG.

In the case of this clone: Read data end 3 residues before the CDR3 end; the end is taken from the germline J gene. V gene TRBV20-1 combines with J gene TRBJ2-1; 8 bases fit TRBD2. The germline gives CDR1 DFQATT, CDR2 SNEGSKA (reference sequence). V lost 0 bases and J lost 2; bases outside the gene matches: 6. This CDR3 has 16 amino acids. The covered CDR3 bases are TGCAGTGCTAGAGATGCGGGCGGGAGGACCTACAATGAG. Encoded protein: CSARDAGGRTYNE. The whole CDR3 sequence is CSARDAGGRTYNEQFF.

With respect to this clone: Coverage ceases 3 residues before the CDR3 finishes, and the germline J gene fills in the end. J is TRBJ1-1 and V is TRBV5-1; no clear D gene. Germline CDR1 reads SGHRS; CDR2 reads YFSETQ. The CDR3 contains 15 residues. The V end was cut by 0 bases, the J end by 1 base, with 10 bases between. The part of the CDR3 DNA that was read is TGCGCCAGCAGCTTGGAGAGGGCTACGAACACTGAA. Protein sequence: CASSLERATNTE. The whole CDR3 reads CASSLERATNTEAFF.

With respect to this clone: The read is 3 residues too short to cover the CDR3 end, so that end is filled in from the germline J gene. The chain recombines TRBV5-1 with TRBJ2-3; TRBD2 aligns across 7 bases. The CDR3 extends over 15 amino acids. The germline gives CDR1 SGHRS, CDR2 YFSETQ. J gave up 4 bases and V 1 base, and 6 bases lay outside the gene matches. The CDR3 DNA, read in part, is TGCGCCAGCAGCTTGCAGCGGGATGCCTCAGATACG. Protein product: CASSLQRDASDT. The full CDR3 reads CASSLQRDASDTQYF.

To note about this clone: Read data end 3 residues before the CDR3 end; the end is taken from the germline J gene. The rearrangement links TRBV7-3 to TRBJ2-2; 9 positions agree with TRBD1. Looked up from germline, CDR1 is SGHTA and CDR2 is FQGTGA. This CDR3 spans 15 amino acids. The ends lost 7 bases at V and 4 bases at J; junction bases unmatched: 7. The CDR3 reads CASTIQGAGTGELFF. The CDR3 bases that were read are TGTGCCAGCACTATACAGGGGGCAGGCACCGGGGAG.

Comments on this clone: From the germline J gene comes the end of the CDR3, since the read stops 3 residues before it. The chain has TRBV20-1 and TRBJ2-3; TRBD1 agrees at 7 bases. Germline loops: CDR1 DFQATT, CDR2 SNEGSKA (reference sequence). The V and J ends lost 6 bases and 4 bases, in that order; junction bases with no gene match: 10. This CDR3 has 14 amino acids. CDR3 region: CSAWDSQRSDTQYF. The CDR3 bases that were read are TGCAGTGCGTGGGACAGTCAACGGTCAGATACG.

Concerning this clone itself: With the read ending 3 residues before the CDR3 end, the germline J gene is used to fill in that end. The rearrangement uses TRBV6-2 or TRBV6-3 and TRBJ1-3; 7 bases map to TRBD1. The V segment lost 7 bases and the J segment 2 bases; nucleotides outside the gene matches: 5. CDR3 length: 14 amino acids. The germline V gene encodes CDR1 MNHEY and CDR2 SVGEGT. The CDR3 DNA, read in part, is TGTGCCAGCACCTCGACAGGGACTGGAAACACC. Translated: CASTSTGTGNT. The full CDR3 is CASTSTGTGNTIYF.

As concerns this clone: From the germline J gene comes the end of the CDR3, since the read stops 3 residues before it. V and J are TRBV7-3 and TRBJ1-6, with 7 bases matching TRBD1. J lost 6 bases, V lost 3 bases, and 5 bases had no gene match. The germline gives CDR1 SGHTA, CDR2 FQGTGA. The CDR3 runs to 15 residues. CDR3 protein: CASSFTGDSNSPLHF. CDR3 DNA, as far as it was read: TGTGCCAGCAGCTTCACAGGGGACTCTAATTCACCC.